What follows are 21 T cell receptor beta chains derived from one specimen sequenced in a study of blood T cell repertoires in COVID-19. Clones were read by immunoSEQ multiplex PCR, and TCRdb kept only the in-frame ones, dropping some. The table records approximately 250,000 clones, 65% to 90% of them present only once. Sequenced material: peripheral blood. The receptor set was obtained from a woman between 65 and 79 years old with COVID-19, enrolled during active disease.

The CDR3 spells CATSGVSSYEQYF. The CDR3 nucleotides read TGTGCCACCTCCGGAGTAAGCTCCTACGAGCAGTACTTC. V is TRBV6-5 and J is TRBJ2-7, with D uncertain. Trimming removed 10 bases at V and 0 bases at J, with 13 bases between. Germline lookup yields CDR1 MNHEY and CDR2 SVGAGI. The CDR3 has 13 residues.

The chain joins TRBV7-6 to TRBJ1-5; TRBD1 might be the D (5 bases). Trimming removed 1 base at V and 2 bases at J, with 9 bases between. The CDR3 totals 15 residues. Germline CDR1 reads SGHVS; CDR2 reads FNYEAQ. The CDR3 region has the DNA TGTGCCAGCAGCTTAGGGGGAGGGGGCAATCAGCCCCAGCATTTT. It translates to CASSLGGGGNQPQHF.

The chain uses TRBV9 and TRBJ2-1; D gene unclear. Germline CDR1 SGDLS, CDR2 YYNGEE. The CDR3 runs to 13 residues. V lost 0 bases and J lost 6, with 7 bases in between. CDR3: CASSVGALNEQFF. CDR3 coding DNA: TGTGCCAGCAGCGTAGGGGCCCTCAATGAGCAGTTCTTC.

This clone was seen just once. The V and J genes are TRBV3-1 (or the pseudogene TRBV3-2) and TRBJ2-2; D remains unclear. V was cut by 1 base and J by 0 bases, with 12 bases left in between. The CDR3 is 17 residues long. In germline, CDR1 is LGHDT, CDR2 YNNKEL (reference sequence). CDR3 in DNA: TGTGCCAGCAGCCAAGCCTTTACAGAATCGAACACCGGGGAGCTGTTTTTT. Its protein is CASSQAFTESNTGELFF.

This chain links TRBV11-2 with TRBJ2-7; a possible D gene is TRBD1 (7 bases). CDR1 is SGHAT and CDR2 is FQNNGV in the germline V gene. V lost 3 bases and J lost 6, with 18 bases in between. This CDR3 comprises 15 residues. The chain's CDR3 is CASSLRWAGGSEQYF. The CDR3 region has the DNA TGTGCCAGCAGCTTGAGGTGGGCAGGGGGGTCCGAGCAGTACTTC.

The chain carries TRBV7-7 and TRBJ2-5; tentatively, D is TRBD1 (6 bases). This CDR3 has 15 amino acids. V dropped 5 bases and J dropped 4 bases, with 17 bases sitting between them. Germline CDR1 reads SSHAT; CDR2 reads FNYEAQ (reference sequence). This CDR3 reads CASSPRTDYRETQYF. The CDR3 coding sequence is TGTGCCAGCAGCCCCCGGACAGACTACCGAGAGACCCAGTACTTC.

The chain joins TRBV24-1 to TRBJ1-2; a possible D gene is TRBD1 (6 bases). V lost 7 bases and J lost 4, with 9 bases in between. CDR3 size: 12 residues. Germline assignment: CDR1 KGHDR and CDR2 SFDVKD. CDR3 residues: CATRDRLYGYTF. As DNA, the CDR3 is TGTGCCACCAGAGACAGGCTCTATGGCTACACCTTC.

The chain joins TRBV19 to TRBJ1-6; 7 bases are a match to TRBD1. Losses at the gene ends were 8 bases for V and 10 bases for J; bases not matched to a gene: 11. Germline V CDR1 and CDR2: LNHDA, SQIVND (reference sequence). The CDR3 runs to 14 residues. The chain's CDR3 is CASADRAFESPLHF. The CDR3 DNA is TGTGCCAGTGCCGACAGGGCATTCGAATCACCCCTCCACTTT.

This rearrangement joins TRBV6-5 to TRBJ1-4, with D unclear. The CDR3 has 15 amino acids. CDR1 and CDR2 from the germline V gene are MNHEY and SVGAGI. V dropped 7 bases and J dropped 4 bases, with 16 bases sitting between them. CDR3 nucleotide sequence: TGTGCCAGCACAGCTCGGAGGACGGGTAATGAAAAACTGTTTTTT. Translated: CASTARRTGNEKLFF.

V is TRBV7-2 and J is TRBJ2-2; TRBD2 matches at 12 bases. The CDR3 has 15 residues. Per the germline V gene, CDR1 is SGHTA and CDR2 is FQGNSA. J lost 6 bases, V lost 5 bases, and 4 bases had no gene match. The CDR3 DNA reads TGTGCCAGCAGCCCTAGCGGGGGGGATGCCGGGGAGCTGTTTTTT. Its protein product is CASSPSGGDAGELFF.

DNA of the CDR3: TGTGCCAGCAGTTCGCCTTCTTCCGGGGATGGCTACACCTTC. Amino acid sequence: CASSSPSSGDGYTF. This rearrangement joins TRBV5-4 to TRBJ1-2; the D is unclear. The CDR3 is 14 residues long. The germline gives CDR1 SGHNT, CDR2 YYREEE (reference sequence). With 5 bases removed from V and 6 bases from J, the gap between germline ends came to 17 bases.

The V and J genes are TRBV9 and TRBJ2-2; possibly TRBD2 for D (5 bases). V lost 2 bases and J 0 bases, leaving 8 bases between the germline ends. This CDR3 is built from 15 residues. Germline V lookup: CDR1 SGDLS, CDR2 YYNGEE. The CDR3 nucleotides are TGTGCCAGCAGCGTCTCCGGGACGAACACCGGGGAGCTGTTTTTT. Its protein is CASSVSGTNTGELFF.

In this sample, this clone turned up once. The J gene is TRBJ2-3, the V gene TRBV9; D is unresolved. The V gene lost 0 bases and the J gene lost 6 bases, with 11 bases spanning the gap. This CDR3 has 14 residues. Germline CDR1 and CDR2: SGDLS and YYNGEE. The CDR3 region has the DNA TGTGCCAGCAGCGTAGGGGCTGGCAGGGATACGCAGTATTTT. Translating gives CASSVGAGRDTQYF.

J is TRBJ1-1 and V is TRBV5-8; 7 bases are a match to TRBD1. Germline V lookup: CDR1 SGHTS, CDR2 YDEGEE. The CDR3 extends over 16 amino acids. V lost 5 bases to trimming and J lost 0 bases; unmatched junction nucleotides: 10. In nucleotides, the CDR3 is TGTGCCAGCAGTTTTGGTCCGGGACAGATGAACACTGAAGCTTTCTTT. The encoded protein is CASSFGPGQMNTEAFF.

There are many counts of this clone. The CDR3 region is CASSGTKDTQYF. The CDR3 DNA sequence: TGTGCCAGCTCGGGGACTAAGGATACGCAGTATTTT. The rearrangement links TRBV18 to TRBJ2-3; 7 bases fit TRBD2. The CDR3 sequence is 12 residues long. With V trimmed by 6 bases and J by 6 bases, 3 bases remained unmatched. The germline gives CDR1 KGHSH, CDR2 LQKENI.

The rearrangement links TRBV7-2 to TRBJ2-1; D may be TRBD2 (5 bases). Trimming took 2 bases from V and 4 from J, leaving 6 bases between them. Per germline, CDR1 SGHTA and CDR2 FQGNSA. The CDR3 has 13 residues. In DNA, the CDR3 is TGTGCCAGCAGCTTACTAGCTTACAATGAGCAGTTCTTC. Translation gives CASSLLAYNEQFF.

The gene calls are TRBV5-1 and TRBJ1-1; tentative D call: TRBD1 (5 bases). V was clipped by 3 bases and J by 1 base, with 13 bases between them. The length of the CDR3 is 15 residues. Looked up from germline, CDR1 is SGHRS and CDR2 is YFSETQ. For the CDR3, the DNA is TGCGCCAGCAGCTCGGGGGACGGCCGGAACACTGAAGCTTTCTTT. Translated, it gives CASSSGDGRNTEAFF.

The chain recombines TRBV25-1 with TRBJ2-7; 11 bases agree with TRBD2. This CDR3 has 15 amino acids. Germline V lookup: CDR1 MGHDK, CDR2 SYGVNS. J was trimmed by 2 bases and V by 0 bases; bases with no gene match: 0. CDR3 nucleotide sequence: TGTGCCAGCAGTGAATATAGCGGGGGGGCCTACGAGCAGTACTTC. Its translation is CASSEYSGGAYEQYF.

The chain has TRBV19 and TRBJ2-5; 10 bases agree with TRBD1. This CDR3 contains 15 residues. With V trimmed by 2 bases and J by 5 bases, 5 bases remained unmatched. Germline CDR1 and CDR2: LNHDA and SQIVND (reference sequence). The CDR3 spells CASSIPGQGVETQYF. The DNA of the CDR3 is TGTGCCAGTAGTATACCCGGACAGGGGGTCGAGACCCAGTACTTC.

CDR3 sequence reads: CASSQVDMGVVGNTIYF. CDR3 bases: TGCGCCAGCAGCCAAGTTGACATGGGTGTAGTTGGAAACACCATATATTTT. The V and J genes are TRBV4-1 and TRBJ1-3; D is uncertain. This CDR3 region has 17 residues. CDR1 is MGHRA and CDR2 is YSYEKL in the germline V gene. The germline V and J ends were trimmed by 1 base and 3 bases, with 16 bases remaining between them.

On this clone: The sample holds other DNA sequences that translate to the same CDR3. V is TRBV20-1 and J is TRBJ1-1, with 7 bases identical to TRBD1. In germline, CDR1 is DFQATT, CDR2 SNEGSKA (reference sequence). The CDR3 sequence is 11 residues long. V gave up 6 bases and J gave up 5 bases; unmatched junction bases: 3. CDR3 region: CSARGRTEAFF. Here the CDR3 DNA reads TGCAGTGCGAGGGGGCGAACTGAAGCTTTCTTT.